Reported below is one T cell receptor (beta chain). The data belong to a study of blood T cell repertoires in COVID-19. The overall study: The study drew acute and convalescent COVID-19 samples from the United States, Italy and Spain.

Germline V CDR1 and CDR2: MNHNY, SVGAGI (reference sequence). Trimming removed 6 bases at V and 2 bases at J, with 14 bases between. This CDR3 contains 15 residues. Per the study methods: How many nucleated cells were present was estimated from reference gene primer amplification. The table came from immunoSEQ multiplex PCR; TCRdb's copy has only in-frame clones and leaves some out. V and J calls plus clone size are reproduced from that table; the DNA served to infer D and trimming. The data show 110,000 to 150,000 clones, with 70% to 85% seen just once and 5.5% to 8% held by the top ten. The sequence was obtained from a human donor in a cohort sampled during active COVID-19. Sequencing was carried out using peripheral blood. The chain joins TRBV6-6 to TRBJ1-3; D not certain. The CDR3 loop reads CASRPYEFPGNTIYF. CDR3 sequence (DNA): TGTGCCAGCAGACCCTATGAGTTCCCTGGAAACACCATATATTTT.